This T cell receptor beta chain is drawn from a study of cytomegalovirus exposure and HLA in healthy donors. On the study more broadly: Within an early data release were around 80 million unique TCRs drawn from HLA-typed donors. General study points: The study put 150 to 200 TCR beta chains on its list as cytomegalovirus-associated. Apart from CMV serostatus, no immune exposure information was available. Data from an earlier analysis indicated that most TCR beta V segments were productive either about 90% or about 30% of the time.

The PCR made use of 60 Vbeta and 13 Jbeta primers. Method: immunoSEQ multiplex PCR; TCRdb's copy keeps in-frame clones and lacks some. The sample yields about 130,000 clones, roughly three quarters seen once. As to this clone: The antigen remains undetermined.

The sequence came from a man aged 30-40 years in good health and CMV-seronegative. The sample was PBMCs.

CDR3 coding DNA: TGTGCCTGGAGTGAACAGCAGAACTATGGCTACACCTTC. Protein sequence: CAWSEQQNYGYTF. This chain uses TRBV30 with TRBJ1-2; the D is unclear. The CDR3 length is 13 residues. Germline V gene lookup returns CDR1 GTSNPN and CDR2 SVGIG (reference sequence). V was shortened by 1 base and J by 2 bases, with 8 bases between the two germline ends.